The next 12 T cell receptor beta chains were all read from a single sample in a study of human T cells and chemical hapten exposure. TCRdb reanalysed the RACE reads using MiXCR and keeps one entry per CDR3 protein. Among just under 350,000 distinct CDR3 sequences listed, under 9% were seen once. Time point given: patch test 1, 2 weeks after DPC sensitization. Indicated treatment: therapeutic diphenylcyclopropenone sensitization with weekly scalp DPC. The input for sequencing was whole blood, taken in connection with sensitization to the hapten diphenylcyclopropenone (DPC). The receptors stem from a woman aged 18 to 35 with alopecia areata. Some clones in this sample may be carry-over from other donors' samples.

This clonotype was seen only a few times. V usage is TRBV7-6 and J usage is TRBJ2-1; tentatively, D is TRBD2 (6 bases). The CDR3 is 12 residues long. Germline lookup yields CDR1 SGHVS and CDR2 FNYEAQ. Trimming pared 4 bases from V and 6 bases from J, leaving 7 bases between. The CDR3 DNA reads TGTGCCAGCAGCTCGGGGGTCAATGAGCAGTTCTTC. Its translation: CASSSGVNEQFF. The full variable domain, rest sourced from reference TRBV7-6 and TRBJ2-1, is GAGVSQSPRYKVTKRGQDVALRCDPISGHVSLYWYRQALGQGPEFLTYFNYEAQQDKSGLPNDRFSAERPEGSISTLTIQRTEQRDSAMYRCASSSGVNEQFFGPGTRLTVL.

On this clonotype itself: A much bigger clone sits one base away, suggesting this may be a read error. Since no conserved phenylalanine or tryptophan closes the CDR3, a read error is the likely cause. This chain connects TRBV6-5 to TRBJ1-1; a weak D match, TRBD1 (5 bases). Germline V CDR1 and CDR2: MNHEY, SVGAGI. With 4 bases removed from V and 2 bases from J, the gap between germline ends came to 17 bases. CDR3 length: 16 amino acids. This chain's CDR3 is CASSWGGTTTNTEAFL. In nucleotides, the CDR3 is TGTGCCAGCAGTTGGGGGGGTACAACCACCAACACTGAAGCTTTCTTA.

This clonotype has a count of ten or more. The rearrangement uses TRBV20-1 and TRBJ2-6; 10 positions match TRBD2. Losses at the gene ends were 6 bases for V and 0 bases for J; bases not matched to a gene: 14. Per germline, CDR1 DFQATT and CDR2 SNEGSKA (reference sequence). The CDR3 spans 19 residues. This CDR3 is CSASGGAVTLISGANVLTF. The DNA of the CDR3 is TGCAGTGCCAGCGGGGGGGCGGTAACTTTAATCTCTGGGGCCAACGTCCTGACTTTC.

The sample holds a few counts of this clonotype. The chain uses TRBV7-3 and TRBJ2-3; 11 nucleotides align to TRBD2. The CDR3 is 21 amino acids. Germline CDR1 reads SGHTA; CDR2 reads FQGTGA. V lost 2 bases, J lost 0 bases, and 16 bases stayed unmatched. This CDR3 reads CASSLEGMRWGTSGSTDTQYF. Written as DNA, the CDR3 is TGTGCCAGCAGCTTAGAAGGAATGCGTTGGGGGACTAGCGGTAGCACAGATACGCAGTATTTT.

A note on this clonotype: One end of the junction fails to match germline, which may point to a read error. J is TRBJ1-1 and V is TRBV20-1; D unclear. Germline V gene sequence: CDR1 DFQATT, CDR2 SNEGSKA (reference sequence). The CDR3 has 13 amino acids. CDR3 in DNA: TGCAGTGCGAGAGAAGTAGAACACACTGAAGCTTTCTTT. Its translation: CSAREVEHTEAFF.

The chain carries TRBV5-1 and TRBJ1-6, with D perhaps TRBD1 (5 bases). In germline, CDR1 is SGHRS, CDR2 YFSETQ. This CDR3 contains 15 residues. V shed 4 bases and J shed 10 bases, with 18 bases lying between them. The CDR3 region is CASSLAGGSESPLHF. The CDR3 DNA reads TGCGCCAGCAGCCTCGCGGGGGGATCGGAATCACCCCTCCACTTT.

This chain connects TRBV4-3 to TRBJ2-6; maybe TRBD1 (6 bases). Trimming stripped 0 bases from V and 2 bases from J, with 8 bases between. CDR1 LGHNA and CDR2 YSLEER come from the germline V gene. This CDR3 contains 16 residues. The CDR3 DNA reads TGCGCCAGCAGCCAAGATCAGGGGCCTGGGGCCAACGTCCTGACTTTC. Protein sequence: CASSQDQGPGANVLTF.

This clonotype was counted only a few times. The rearrangement uses TRBV18 and TRBJ2-2, with a weak D call TRBD1 (5 bases). V was trimmed by 1 base and J by 0 bases, leaving 12 bases between them. The CDR3 length is 17 residues. Germline V CDR1 and CDR2: KGHSH, LQKENI. CDR3 protein: CASSPLQGVANTGELFF. CDR3 DNA sequence: TGTGCCAGCTCACCACTCCAGGGCGTCGCGAACACCGGGGAGCTGTTTTTT.

The table lists this clonotype with a few counts. The gene calls are TRBV21-1 and TRBJ1-6; the tabulated D call, TRBD1, remains unverified against the DNA. TRBV21-1 is noted as a pseudogene. The length of the CDR3 is 20 residues. CDR3 nucleotides: TGTGCCAGCAGAAAACCGCGGCCGCGTGACAGGGCAGATCAAAATTCACCCCTCCACTTT. This translates into CASRKPRPRDRADQNSPLHF.

The CDR3 DNA reads as TGTGCCACCAGTGAGAAGTACAGGAAAAACATTCAGTACTTC. Translation: CATSEKYRKNIQYF. The chain joins TRBV24-1 to TRBJ2-4, with D tentatively TRBD1 (5 bases). CDR1 KGHDR and CDR2 SFDVKD come from the germline V gene. V shed 4 bases and J shed 4 bases, with 10 bases lying between them. The CDR3 sequence is 14 residues long.

The CDR3 reads CASSYAPQTSQAFF. The CDR3 coding sequence is TGTGCCAGCAGTTACGCCCCGCAGACAAGCCAAGCTTTCTTT. The genes are TRBV6-5 and TRBJ1-1, with D hard to call. The CDR3 is made up of 14 amino acids. Germline-derived CDR1 and CDR2 are MNHEY and SVGAGI. Trimming left V 2 bases short and J 9 bases short, with 16 bases between.

Remarks on this clonotype: It is likely a read error, because the conserved phenylalanine at the end of the CDR3 is missing. The chain is built from TRBV7-7 and TRBJ2-5; D is possibly TRBD2 (6 bases). The CDR3 runs 15 residues. Germline assignment: CDR1 SSHAT and CDR2 FNYEAQ (reference sequence). The CDR3 loop reads CASSLGVGGQETQYS. The CDR3 nucleotides are TGTGCTAGCAGCTTAGGAGTGGGGGGCCAAGAGACCCAGTACTCC.